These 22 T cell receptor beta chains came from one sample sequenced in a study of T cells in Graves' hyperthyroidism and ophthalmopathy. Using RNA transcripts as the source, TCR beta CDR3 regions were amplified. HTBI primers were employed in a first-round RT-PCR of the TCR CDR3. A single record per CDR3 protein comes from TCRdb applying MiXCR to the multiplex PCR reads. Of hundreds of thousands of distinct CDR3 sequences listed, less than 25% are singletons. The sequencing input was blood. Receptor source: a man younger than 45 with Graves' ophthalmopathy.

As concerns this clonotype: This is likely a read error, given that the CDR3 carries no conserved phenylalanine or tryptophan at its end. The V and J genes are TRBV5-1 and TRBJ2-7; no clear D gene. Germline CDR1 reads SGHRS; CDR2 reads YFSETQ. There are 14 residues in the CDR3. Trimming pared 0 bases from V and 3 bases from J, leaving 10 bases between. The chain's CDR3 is CASSLENRDYEQYL. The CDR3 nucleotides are TGCGCCAGCAGCTTGGAGAACAGAGACTACGAGCAGTACCTC.

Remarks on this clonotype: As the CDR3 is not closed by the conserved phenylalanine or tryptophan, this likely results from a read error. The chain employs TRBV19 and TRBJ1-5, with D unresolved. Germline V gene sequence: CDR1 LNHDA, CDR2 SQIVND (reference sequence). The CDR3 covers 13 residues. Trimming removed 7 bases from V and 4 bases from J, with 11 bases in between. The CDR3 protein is CASTPYSNQPQHS. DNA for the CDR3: TGTGCCAGTACACCCTACAGTAATCAGCCCCAGCATTCT.

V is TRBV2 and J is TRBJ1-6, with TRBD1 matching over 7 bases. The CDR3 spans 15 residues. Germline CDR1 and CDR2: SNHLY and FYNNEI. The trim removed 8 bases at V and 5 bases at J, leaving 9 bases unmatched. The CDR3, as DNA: TGTGCCAGCTCCAGACAGGGTCAGGATAATTCACCCCTCCACTTT. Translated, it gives CASSRQGQDNSPLHF.

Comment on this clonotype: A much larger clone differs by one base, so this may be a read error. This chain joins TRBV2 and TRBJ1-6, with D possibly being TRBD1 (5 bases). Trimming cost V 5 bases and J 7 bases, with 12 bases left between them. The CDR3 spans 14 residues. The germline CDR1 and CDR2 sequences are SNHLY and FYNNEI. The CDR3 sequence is CASSTGAENSPLHF. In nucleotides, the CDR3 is TGTGCCAGCAGTACCGGGGCGGAGAATTCACCCCTCCACTTT.

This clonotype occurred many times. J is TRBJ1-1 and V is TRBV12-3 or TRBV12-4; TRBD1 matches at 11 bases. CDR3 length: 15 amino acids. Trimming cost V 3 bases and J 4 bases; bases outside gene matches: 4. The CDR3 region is CASSFAGTGGTEAFF. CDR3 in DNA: TGTGCCAGCAGTTTTGCCGGGACAGGGGGCACTGAAGCTTTCTTT.

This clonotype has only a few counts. The CDR3 spells CASSLGPGWGGGYNEQFF. As DNA, the CDR3 is TGTGCCAGCAGCTTAGGGCCAGGTTGGGGGGGCGGTTACAATGAGCAGTTCTTC. The genes are TRBV7-8 and TRBJ2-1; TRBD2 might be the D (7 bases). CDR3 length equals 18 residues. Trimming took off 1 base at V and 4 bases at J, with 20 bases between the two ends. Germline assignment: CDR1 SGHVS and CDR2 FQNEAQ.

CDR3 sequence reads: CASSRRDSTYEQYF. CDR3 DNA sequence: TGTGCCAGTAGTAGACGGGACAGCACCTACGAGCAGTACTTC. The chain combines TRBV19 with TRBJ2-7; 7 positions agree with TRBD1. This CDR3 region has 14 residues. V shed 4 bases, J shed 2 bases, and the junction held 5 bases outside the gene matches. Germline V gene data show CDR1 as LNHDA and CDR2 as SQIVND (reference sequence).

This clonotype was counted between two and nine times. CDR3 amino acids: CASSLNTGLAGGLEQYF. The CDR3 DNA sequence: TGTGCCAGCAGCCTTAACACGGGACTAGCGGGAGGGCTCGAGCAGTACTTC. The V and J genes are TRBV5-4 and TRBJ2-7; 16 nucleotides match TRBD2. The trim removed 4 bases at V and 6 bases at J, leaving 10 bases unmatched. The germline V gene has CDR1 SGHNT and CDR2 YYREEE (reference sequence). This CDR3 has 17 residues.

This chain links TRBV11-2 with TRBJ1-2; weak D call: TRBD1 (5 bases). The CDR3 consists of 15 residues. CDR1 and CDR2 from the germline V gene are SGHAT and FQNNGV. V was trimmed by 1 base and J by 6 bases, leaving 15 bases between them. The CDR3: CASSLASWGGDGYTF. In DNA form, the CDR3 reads TGTGCCAGCAGCTTAGCTTCCTGGGGCGGAGATGGCTACACCTTC.

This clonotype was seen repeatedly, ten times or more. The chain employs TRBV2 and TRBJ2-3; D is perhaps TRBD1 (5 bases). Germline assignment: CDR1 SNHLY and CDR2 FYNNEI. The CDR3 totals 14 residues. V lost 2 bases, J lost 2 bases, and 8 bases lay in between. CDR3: CASSERGFTDTQYF. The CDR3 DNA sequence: TGTGCCAGCAGTGAAAGGGGCTTCACAGATACGCAGTATTTT.

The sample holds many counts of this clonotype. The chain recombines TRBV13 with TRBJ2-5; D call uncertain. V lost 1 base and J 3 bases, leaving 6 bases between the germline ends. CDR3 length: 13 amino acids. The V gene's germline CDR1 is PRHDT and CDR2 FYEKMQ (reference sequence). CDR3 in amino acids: CASSLAPEETQYF. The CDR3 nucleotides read TGTGCCAGCAGCTTAGCACCAGAAGAGACCCAGTACTTC.

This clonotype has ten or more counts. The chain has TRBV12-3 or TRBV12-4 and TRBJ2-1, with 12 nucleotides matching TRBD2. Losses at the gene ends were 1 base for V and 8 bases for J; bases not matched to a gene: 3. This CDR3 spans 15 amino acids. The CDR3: CASSLELAGGYEQFF. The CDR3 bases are TGTGCCAGCAGTTTAGAACTAGCGGGAGGTTATGAGCAGTTCTTC.

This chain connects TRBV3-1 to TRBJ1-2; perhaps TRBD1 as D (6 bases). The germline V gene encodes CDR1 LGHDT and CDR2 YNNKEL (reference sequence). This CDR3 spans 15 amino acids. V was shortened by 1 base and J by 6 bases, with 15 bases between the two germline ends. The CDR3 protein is CASSQGPQGKNGYTF. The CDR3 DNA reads TGTGCCAGCAGCCAAGGGCCCCAGGGGAAGAATGGCTACACCTTC.

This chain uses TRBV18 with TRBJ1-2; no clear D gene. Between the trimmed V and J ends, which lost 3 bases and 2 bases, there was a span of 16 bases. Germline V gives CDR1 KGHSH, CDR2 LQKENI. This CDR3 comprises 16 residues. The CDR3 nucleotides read TGTGCCAGCTCACCCACGGGGATCGGGAAAAACTATGGCTACACCTTC. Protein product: CASSPTGIGKNYGYTF.

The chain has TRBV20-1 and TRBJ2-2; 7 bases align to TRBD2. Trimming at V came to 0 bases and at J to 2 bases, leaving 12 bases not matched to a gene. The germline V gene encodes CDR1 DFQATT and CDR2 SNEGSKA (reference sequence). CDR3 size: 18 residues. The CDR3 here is CSARDKLAEFRNTGELFF. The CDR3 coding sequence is TGCAGTGCTAGAGATAAGCTAGCGGAGTTTAGAAACACCGGGGAGCTGTTTTTT.

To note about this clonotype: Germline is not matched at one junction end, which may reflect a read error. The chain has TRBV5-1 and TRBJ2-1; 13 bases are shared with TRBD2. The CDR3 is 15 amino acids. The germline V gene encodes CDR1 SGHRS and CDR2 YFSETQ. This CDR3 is CASSPGTSGNNKQFF. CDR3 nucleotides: TGCGCCAGCAGCCCTGGGACTAGCGGGAACAATAAGCAGTTCTTC.

CDR3: CASSLDVGEQFF. The CDR3 nucleotides read TGTGCCAGCAGCTTAGATGTGGGTGAGCAGTTCTTC. V gene TRBV7-9 combines with J gene TRBJ2-1; no firm D call. Germline V gene sequence: CDR1 SEHNR, CDR2 FQNEAQ (reference sequence). V lost 1 base and J lost 9, with 7 bases in between. CDR3 length: 12 residues.

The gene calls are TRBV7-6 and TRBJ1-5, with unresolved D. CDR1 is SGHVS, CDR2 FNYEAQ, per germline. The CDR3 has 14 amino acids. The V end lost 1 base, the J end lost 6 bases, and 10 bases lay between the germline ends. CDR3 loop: CASSLGGTGQPQHF. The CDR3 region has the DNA TGTGCCAGCAGCTTAGGAGGCACCGGTCAGCCCCAGCATTTT.

CDR3 protein: CASSLGSASGVTDTQYF. Here the CDR3 DNA reads TGTGCCAGCAGCTTAGGATCGGCTAGCGGGGTCACAGATACGCAGTATTTT. The chain recombines TRBV7-2 with TRBJ2-3; TRBD2 agrees at 9 bases. V shed 1 base and J 2 bases; nucleotides not matched to a gene: 7. The CDR3 is made up of 17 amino acids. Germline values: CDR1 SGHTA, CDR2 FQGNSA.

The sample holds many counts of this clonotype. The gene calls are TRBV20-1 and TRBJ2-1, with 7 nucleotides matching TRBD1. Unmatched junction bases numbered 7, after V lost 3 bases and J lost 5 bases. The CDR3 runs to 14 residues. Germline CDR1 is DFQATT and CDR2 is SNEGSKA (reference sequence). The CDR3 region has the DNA TGCAGTGCTAGGACAGGGCAAGCCCACAATGAGCAGTTCTTC. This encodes CSARTGQAHNEQFF.

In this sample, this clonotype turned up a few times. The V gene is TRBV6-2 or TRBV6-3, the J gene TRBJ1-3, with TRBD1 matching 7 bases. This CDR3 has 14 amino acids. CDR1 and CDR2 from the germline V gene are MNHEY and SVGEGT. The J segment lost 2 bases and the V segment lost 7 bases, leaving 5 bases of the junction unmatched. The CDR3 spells CASTPTGAGNTIYF. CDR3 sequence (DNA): TGTGCCAGCACACCAACAGGGGCTGGAAACACCATATATTTT.

The CDR3 coding sequence is TGCAGTGCTAGTAAGGCTGTCAATCAGCCCCAGCATTTT. It is translated as CSASKAVNQPQHF. The chain recombines TRBV20-1 with TRBJ1-5; no clear D gene. Trimming removed 3 bases at V and 3 bases at J, with 9 bases between. The CDR3 runs 13 residues. Germline CDR1 DFQATT, CDR2 SNEGSKA (reference sequence).